This T cell receptor beta chain originates from a study of control samples from healthy donors and cancer patients. The CDR3 is 15 amino acids. In germline, CDR1 is SNHLY, CDR2 FYNNEI. Trimming stripped 3 bases from V and 4 bases from J, with 12 bases between. Sequenced by immunoSEQ multiplex PCR; TCRdb stores in-frame clones only, minus some. The sample has about 170,000 clones; 91% are singletons. The chain carries TRBV2 and TRBJ1-4; D is perhaps TRBD1 (5 bases). The receptor's source is a woman aged 25 to 45 in good health. Sequenced: blood. The CDR3 nucleotides are TGTGCCAGCAGTGACAGGGCGAACGGTAATGAAAAACTGTTTTTT. This gives the protein CASSDRANGNEKLFF.